The source of this T cell receptor (beta chain) is a study of cytotoxic CD8 clonotypes in ibrutinib-treated CLL. Study overall: Within the patient group, under 12 were relapsed/refractory and approximately 15 treatment-naive, and around 17 were IGHV unmutated.

The CDR3 has 16 residues. Germline V gene lookup returns CDR1 SNHLY and CDR2 FYNNEI. Trimming took off 2 bases at V and 6 bases at J, with 20 bases between the two ends. The data were produced by immunoSEQ multiplex PCR, yet TCRdb's version contains in-frame clones alone and is incomplete. The sample holds 68,000 or so clones; roughly 72% are singletons and the top ten take around 5.8%. The specimen comprised PBMCs, sampled after 12 months of ibrutinib treatment. The sequence came from a human donor with chronic lymphocytic leukemia. The chain has TRBV2 and TRBJ2-7; no definite D call. This CDR3 is CASSEKVRFLSGEQYF. CDR3 bases: TGTGCCAGCAGTGAAAAGGTGCGCTTCCTGAGTGGCGAGCAGTACTTC.